Listed below are T cell receptor beta chains from one sample, sequenced in a study of blood T cell repertoires in COVID-19. This table comes from immunoSEQ multiplex PCR, and its TCRdb copy is limited to in-frame clones, with some not included. The data show a few hundred thousand clones, around 86% seen once. Sequencing used peripheral blood. The origin of the receptors is a woman in her fifties or sixties with COVID-19, enrolled during active disease. CDR3s include the opening cysteine and the closing phenylalanine or tryptophan. D genes are given only for firm matches. Size is stated for part of the rows, as once, few or many counts, or as a class when the clone is expanded.

- | TRBJ1-6 | TRBD1 | TRBV7-2 | CASSQGGNSPLHF | TGTGCCAGCAGCCAGGGGGGCAATTCACCCCTCCACTTT
- | TRBJ1-3 | TRBD1 | TRBV7-9 | CATSGQNSGNTIYF | TGTGCCACCTCGGGACAGAACTCTGGAAACACCATATATTTT
- | TRBJ2-1 | - | TRBV19 | CASSIVNPQGYNEQFF | TGTGCCAGTAGTATAGTTAACCCTCAGGGCTACAATGAGCAGTTCTTC
- | TRBJ1-2 | TRBD1 | TRBV5-4 | CASSFDRGLYGYTF | TGTGCCAGCAGCTTCGACAGGGGCTTATATGGCTACACCTTC
once | TRBJ2-2 | - | TRBV30 | CAWSVDYTGELFF | TGTGCCTGGAGTGTAGACTACACCGGGGAGCTGTTTTTT
- | TRBJ2-1 | TRBD2 | TRBV11-2 | CASSLVLAGTSSYNEQFF | TGTGCCAGCAGCTTAGTACTAGCGGGGACAAGCTCCTACAATGAGCAGTTCTTC
- | TRBJ2-7 | TRBD1 | TRBV2 | CASSSGQGTGEQYF | TGTGCCAGCAGTTCGGGACAGGGGACTGGCGAGCAGTACTTC
- | TRBJ2-3 | - | TRBV4-3 | CASSQERTSTQYF | TGCGCCAGCAGCCAAGAAAGAACTTCTACGCAGTATTTT
- | TRBJ1-2 | - | TRBV10-3 | CASQSGQNYGYTF | TGTGCCTCTCAAAGTGGACAGAACTATGGCTACACCTTC
- | TRBJ1-1 | TRBD1 | TRBV6-5 | CASSLWTGENTEAFF | TGTGCCAGCAGCCTCTGGACAGGGGAAAACACTGAAGCTTTCTTT
- | TRBJ1-5 | - | TRBV15 | CQPPTAWGNEGRQPQHF | TGTCAACCGCCCACGGCATGGGGAAACGAGGGCCGCCAGCCCCAGCATTTT
- | TRBJ2-7 | - | TRBV9 | CASSVGTFYEQYF | TGTGCCAGCAGCGTAGGGACTTTCTACGAGCAGTACTTC
once | TRBJ2-3 | - | TRBV5-1 | CASSPDLKNTDTQYF | TGCGCCAGCAGCCCCGACTTGAAAAACACAGATACGCAGTATTTT
- | TRBJ1-3 | TRBD1 | TRBV19 | CASSIRGQTTGNTIYF | TGTGCCAGTAGTATCAGGGGGCAAACGACTGGAAACACCATATATTTT
- | TRBJ1-2 | - | TRBV7-2 | CASTPLYGYTF | TGTGCCAGCACCCCCCTTTATGGCTACACCTTC
- | TRBJ2-1 | - | TRBV7-2 | CASSLDPGYNEQFF | TGTGCCAGCAGCTTAGACCCGGGCTACAATGAGCAGTTCTTC
- | TRBJ2-5 | - | TRBV2 | CASSALVGGETQYF | TGTGCCAGCAGTGCCCTTGTGGGGGGAGAGACCCAGTACTTC
- | TRBJ1-5 | - | TRBV27 | CASSFSGNDNQHF | TGTGCCAGCAGTTTTTCCGGTAATGACAACCAGCATTTT
few | TRBJ1-6 | TRBD1 | TRBV23-1 | CASPQARDTGGRRYNSPLHF | TGCGCCAGCCCTCAGGCCCGGGATACAGGGGGCAGAAGGTATAATTCACCCCTCCACTTT
- | TRBJ2-1 | - | TRBV2 | CASTGEGGPGNEQFF | TGTGCCAGCACCGGCGAGGGGGGGCCCGGCAATGAGCAGTTCTTC
few | TRBJ1-2 | TRBD1 | TRBV4-3 | CASSQGTGRSCTF | TGCGCCAGCAGCCAAGGGACAGGGCGGAGTTGCACCTTC
- | TRBJ2-1 | TRBD1 | TRBV5-1 | CASSPIGTGLYNEQFF | TGCGCCAGCAGCCCAATCGGGACAGGGCTCTACAATGAGCAGTTCTTC
- | TRBJ1-1 | - | TRBV6-4 | CASSVEGDTEAFF | TGTGCCAGCAGTGTGGAAGGGGACACTGAAGCTTTCTTT
- | TRBJ1-1 | TRBD1 | TRBV12-3/TRBV12-4 | CASNYRGNTEAFF | TGTGCCAGCAACTACAGGGGGAACACTGAAGCTTTCTTT
- | TRBJ2-7 | - | TRBV15 | CATSAADEQYF | TGTGCCACCAGCGCCGCGGACGAGCAGTACTTC
- | TRBJ2-2 | TRBD1 | TRBV9 | CASTGQGTGELFF | TGTGCCAGCACTGGACAGGGGACCGGGGAGCTGTTTTTT
- | TRBJ1-2 | - | TRBV7-2 | CASSLASGPYGYTF | TGTGCCAGCAGCTTAGCGTCAGGGCCATATGGCTACACCTTC
- | TRBJ2-3 | TRBD2 | TRBV3-1/TRBV3-2 | CASSHASGGASDTQYF | TGTGCCAGCAGCCATGCTAGCGGGGGGGCCTCAGATACGCAGTATTTT
- | TRBJ2-6 | - | TRBV10-3 | CAISSSRGRGSGANVLTF | TGTGCCATCAGCTCGTCCAGGGGGCGGGGGTCTGGGGCCAACGTCCTGACTTTC
- | TRBJ1-1 | - | TRBV10-3 | CAISESGAGRTEAFF | TGTGCCATCAGTGAGTCGGGGGCAGGGCGGACTGAAGCTTTCTTT
- | TRBJ1-2 | - | TRBV30 | CAWSETVNYGYTF | TGTGCCTGGAGCGAGACAGTTAACTATGGCTACACCTTC
- | TRBJ1-1 | - | TRBV19 | CASKWGEGEAFF | TGTGCCAGTAAGTGGGGAGAGGGTGAAGCTTTCTTT
few | TRBJ1-1 | TRBD1 | TRBV30 | CAWAGPGTGRDTEAFF | TGTGCCTGGGCTGGGCCCGGGACAGGGAGGGACACTGAAGCTTTCTTT
- | TRBJ1-2 | - | TRBV30 | CAWSNQTSVVAYGYTF | TGTGCCTGGAGTAACCAAACCTCGGTGGTCGCCTATGGCTACACCTTC
- | TRBJ2-1 | TRBD1 | TRBV5-1 | CASSSTGTGGREQFF | TGCGCCAGCAGCTCGACCGGGACAGGGGGTCGTGAGCAGTTCTTC
- | TRBJ1-6 | - | TRBV30 | CAWSLINSPLHF | TGTGCCTGGAGCCTAATTAATTCACCCCTCCACTTT
- | TRBJ2-7 | - | TRBV11-3 | CASSGAYYEQYF | TGTGCCAGCAGCGGGGCATACTACGAGCAGTACTTC
- | TRBJ1-1 | TRBD1 | TRBV4-1 | CASSHPKTGGNTEAFF | TGCGCCAGCAGCCACCCGAAGACAGGGGGGAACACTGAAGCTTTCTTT
- | TRBJ2-7 | TRBD1 | TRBV11-1 | CASSPDGTAYEQYF | TGTGCCAGCAGCCCTGACGGGACAGCCTACGAGCAGTACTTC
- | TRBJ1-2 | - | TRBV5-1 | CASTSGIGYTF | TGCGCCAGCACGAGCGGTATCGGCTACACCTTC